One and the same sample provided the 8 T cell receptor beta chains below, sequenced in a study of shared clonotypes between healthy human individuals. Naive CD8 cells lacked CD45RO and underwent positive selection for CCR7, leaving out terminally differentiated effector memory CD45RA+ cells. Sequencing was performed with immunoSEQ multiplex PCR; in TCRdb, only in-frame clones are kept and a portion is missing. The table includes 2 million to 2.5 million clones, about 94% detected once. The specimen was naive CD8+ T cells sorted from blood. The origin of the receptors is a man younger than 35 in good health.

This chain joins TRBV5-6 and TRBJ2-5, with D perhaps matching TRBD2 (6 bases). CDR1 and CDR2 from the germline V gene are SGHDT and YYEEEE. CDR3 length equals 14 residues. The V gene lost 4 bases and the J gene lost 2 bases, with 12 bases spanning the gap. The CDR3 loop reads CASSHGTHQETQYF. The CDR3 nucleotides are TGTGCCAGCAGCCACGGGACTCATCAAGAGACCCAGTACTTC.

J is TRBJ2-7 and V is TRBV4-1; the D gene is possibly TRBD1 (6 bases). Germline V gives CDR1 MGHRA, CDR2 YSYEKL. V was clipped by 0 bases and J by 0 bases, with 9 bases between them. CDR3 length: 15 amino acids. The CDR3, as DNA: TGCGCCAGCAGCCAAGAAGGGGGTAACTCCTACGAGCAGTACTTC. It yields the protein CASSQEGGNSYEQYF.

The chain recombines TRBV29-1 with TRBJ2-7; TRBD1 might be the D (5 bases). The V gene's germline CDR1 is SQVTM and CDR2 ANQGSEA. This CDR3 contains 13 residues. The V and J ends lost 8 bases and 3 bases respectively, with 17 bases between them. CDR3: CSTQTGRDYEQYF. The CDR3 DNA reads as TGCAGCACTCAAACAGGAAGGGACTACGAGCAGTACTTC.

As DNA, the CDR3 is TGTGCCAGCAGCCAATCAGCGGGGGGGAGTTCGGAGACCCAGTACTTC. Encoded protein: CASSQSAGGSSETQYF. The chain links TRBV5-4 to TRBJ2-5; TRBD2 matches at 10 bases. V lost 4 bases and J lost 5; bases outside the gene matches: 11. The V gene's germline CDR1 is SGHNT and CDR2 YYREEE (reference sequence). This CDR3 region has 16 residues.

This clone was counted once. This chain connects TRBV9 to TRBJ2-1, with 8 bases aligning to TRBD2. There are 15 residues in the CDR3. The J segment lost 3 bases and the V segment lost 4 bases, leaving 6 bases of the junction unmatched. The germline gives CDR1 SGDLS, CDR2 YYNGEE. CDR3 DNA: TGTGCCAGCAGCTTACTAGCGGTTAACTACAATGAGCAGTTCTTC. Protein sequence: CASSLLAVNYNEQFF.

DNA of the CDR3: TGTGCCAGCAGCTCGGGAGAGTATGGCTACACCTTC. Translating gives CASSSGEYGYTF. The J gene is TRBJ1-2, the V gene TRBV7-2; D is undetermined. The CDR3 extends over 12 amino acids. V was clipped by 4 bases and J by 5 bases, with 8 bases between them. CDR1 is SGHTA, CDR2 FQGNSA, per germline.

This clone was seen a single time. A much larger clonotype is one base distant, so this may be a read error. Other DNA sequences from this sample encode an identical CDR3 as well. The chain carries TRBV11-2 and TRBJ1-5; D is unresolved. The length of the CDR3 is 12 residues. V was shortened by 3 bases and J by 4 bases, with 4 bases between the two germline ends. Germline CDR1 and CDR2: SGHAT and FQNNGV. Here the CDR3 reads CASSLGNQPQHF. In DNA, the CDR3 is TGTGCCAGCAGCTTGGGGAATCAGCCCCAGCATTTT. The full variable domain, in which reference TRBV11-2 and TRBJ1-5 provide the parts outside the CDR3, is EAGVAQSPRYKIIEKRQSVAFWCNPISGHATLYWYQQILGQGPKLLIQFQNNGVVDDSQLPKDRFSAERLKGVDSTLKIQPAKLEDSAVYLCASSLGNQPQHFGDGTRLSIL.

Details on this clone: The sample holds other DNA sequences that translate to the same CDR3. The V call is TRBV6-1, the J call TRBJ2-7; D call uncertain. Trimming shortened V by 1 base and J by 2 bases, and 12 bases separated the two germline ends. Germline loops: CDR1 MNHNS, CDR2 SASEGT. The length of the CDR3 is 15 residues. CDR3 in DNA: TGTGCCAGCAGTGAAGTCCCGGATAGGGCCTACGAGCAGTACTTC. This sequence encodes CASSEVPDRAYEQYF.